This T cell receptor beta chain originates from a study of vaccination effects on CD4 cells after COVID-19. Study findings and constraints: Vaccine-induced clones in healthy vaccinees cross-reacted with common cold coronaviruses in only 1 of 255 cases. Limitations: small convalescent group and missing early post-infection timepoints.

The CDR3 has 15 residues. V was clipped by 0 bases and J by 0 bases, with 6 bases between them. Germline lookup yields CDR1 LGHNA and CDR2 YSLEER. Points on this clone: Its antigen is still unknown.

TCRdb's table, derived via immunoSEQ multiplex PCR, lists solely in-frame clones and lacks some. This sample has some 68,000 clones; 75% to 90% occur once, and the top ten carry 10% to 15%. Ahead of sequencing, the ViraFEST assay grew antigen-specific CD4+ T cells using viral peptide pools. Having been cultured for approximately ten days, the cells underwent CD4+ T cell isolation. Having tested negative for nucleocapsid antibodies, the vaccine recipients showed no prior SARS-CoV-2 infection. A density of more than 1.5 million PBMC per well was used; these cells were cultured with about 9.1 IU/ml IL-2 and 10 ug/ml peptides. Half the medium was replaced with IL-2 medium on days 3 and 7.

Here the sequenced sample was CD4+ T cells from PBMCs cultured with SARS-CoV-2 spike peptides, taken before COVID-19 vaccination. The sequence derives from a human donor who received a COVID-19 vaccine. The chain uses TRBV4-3 and TRBJ2-4; D gene uncertain. The CDR3 nucleotides are TGCGCCAGCAGCCAAGATCGGCTAGCCAAAAACATTCAGTACTTC. This gives the protein CASSQDRLAKNIQYF.